What follows are 18 T cell receptor beta chains derived from one specimen sequenced in a study of blood T cell repertoires in COVID-19. Sequencing used immunoSEQ multiplex PCR; TCRdb keeps in-frame clones, though not all of them. The sample holds roughly 100,000 clones; around 88% are singletons and the top ten take about 3%. The sample comprised peripheral blood. These receptors were collected from a human donor in a cohort sampled during active COVID-19.

CDR3 in amino acids: CSDGGWGSYNEQFF. The CDR3 nucleotides are TGCAGCGACGGGGGGTGGGGCTCCTACAATGAGCAGTTCTTC. This chain connects TRBV29-1 to TRBJ2-1, with TRBD2 matching over 7 bases. Germline V gene sequence: CDR1 SQVTM, CDR2 ANQGSEA. V lost 7 bases to trimming and J lost 0 bases; unmatched junction nucleotides: 6. The CDR3 consists of 14 residues.

Written as DNA, the CDR3 is TGTGCCAGTAGTATATCGGGCAATCAGCCCCAGCATTTT. Translated: CASSISGNQPQHF. The chain uses TRBV19 and TRBJ1-5; D is ambiguous. CDR1 and CDR2 from the germline V gene are LNHDA and SQIVND (reference sequence). The CDR3 consists of 13 residues. Trimming took off 2 bases at V and 2 bases at J, with 4 bases between the two ends.

The gene calls are TRBV27 and TRBJ2-1, with 10 bases aligning to TRBD2. The CDR3 covers 16 residues. V gave up 4 bases and J gave up 4 bases; unmatched junction bases: 7. Germline V CDR1 and CDR2: MNHEY, SMNVEV (reference sequence). The CDR3 is CASSSTTSGVYNEQFF. The CDR3 coding sequence is TGTGCCAGCAGTTCCACTACTAGCGGGGTATACAATGAGCAGTTCTTC.

V usage is TRBV27 and J usage is TRBJ2-7, with 9 bases aligning to TRBD2. The CDR3 sequence is 15 residues long. In germline, CDR1 is MNHEY, CDR2 SMNVEV (reference sequence). The V segment lost 7 bases and the J segment 1 base; nucleotides outside the gene matches: 8. CDR3 DNA sequence: TGTGCCAGCACCCGGAGCGGGGGGCGTTCCTACGAGCAGTACTTC. Encoded protein: CASTRSGGRSYEQYF.

This sequence joins TRBV4-2 and TRBJ2-7; D gene unclear. This CDR3 has 13 amino acids. V lost 0 bases, J lost 4 bases, and 7 bases lay in between. Germline CDR1 LGHNA, CDR2 YNFKEQ. CDR3 residues: CASSQDAVYEQYF. The CDR3 region has the DNA TGTGCCAGCAGCCAAGATGCAGTTTACGAGCAGTACTTC.

The chain links TRBV6-5 to TRBJ1-2, with unresolved D. Trimming removed 7 bases from V and 1 base from J, with 13 bases in between. This CDR3 region has 14 residues. From germline, CDR1 is MNHEY and CDR2 SVGAGI. Written as DNA, the CDR3 is TGTGCCAGCACTCTACAGTACGGTAACTATGGCTACACCTTC. It specifies CASTLQYGNYGYTF.

The sample holds one count of this clone. The chain joins TRBV11-3 to TRBJ2-7; 10 nucleotides align to TRBD2. There are 15 residues in the CDR3. The J segment lost 2 bases and the V segment lost 3 bases, leaving 4 bases of the junction unmatched. Germline loops: CDR1 SGHNT, CDR2 YENEEA. The CDR3 region has the DNA TGTGCCAGCAGCTTGGATAGCGGGAGGCCCTACGAGCAGTACTTC. Translated: CASSLDSGRPYEQYF.

The J gene is TRBJ2-1, the V gene TRBV2, with TRBD1 matching over 10 bases. Trimming removed 3 bases from V and 9 bases from J; junction bases left unmatched: 11. This CDR3 region has 16 residues. Germline CDR1 and CDR2: SNHLY and FYNNEI. The CDR3 spells CASSDNPGTGEREQFF. As DNA, the CDR3 is TGTGCCAGCAGTGACAACCCCGGGACAGGGGAGCGTGAGCAGTTCTTC. Filled out from reference TRBV2 and TRBJ2-1, the complete variable domain reads EPEVTQTPSHQVTQMGQEVILRCVPISNHLYFYWYRQILGQKVEFLVSFYNNEISEKSEIFDDQFSVERPDGSNFTLKIRSTKLEDSAMYFCASSDNPGTGEREQFFGPGTRLTVL.

V is TRBV7-2 and J is TRBJ1-2; no clear D. Germline CDR1 SGHTA, CDR2 FQGNSA. V lost 5 bases, J lost 2 bases, and 3 bases lay in between. The CDR3 is 11 residues long. For the CDR3, the DNA is TGTGCCAGCAGCCTGAACTATGGCTACACCTTC. Encoded protein: CASSLNYGYTF.

This chain connects TRBV27 to TRBJ2-4; 7 bases fit TRBD1. The CDR3 covers 16 residues. Trimming removed 6 bases from V and 0 bases from J; junction bases left unmatched: 8. Germline lookup yields CDR1 MNHEY and CDR2 SMNVEV (reference sequence). Here the CDR3 DNA reads TGTGCCAGCAGCTTAGTGGGGACAGTAGCCAAAAACATTCAGTACTTC. It encodes CASSLVGTVAKNIQYF.

The genes are TRBV10-1 and TRBJ2-1; TRBD2 agrees at 12 bases. Germline V CDR1 and CDR2: WNHNN, SYGVQD (reference sequence). V trimming: 0 bases; J trimming: 0 bases; junction bases outside the gene matches: 6. There are 19 residues in the CDR3. CDR3 DNA: TGCGCCAGCAGTGAGTCTCGACTAGCGGGAGTCCACTCCTACAATGAGCAGTTCTTC. Its translation: CASSESRLAGVHSYNEQFF.

The chain combines TRBV2 with TRBJ1-1; D perhaps matches TRBD1 (6 bases). Germline-derived CDR1 and CDR2 are SNHLY and FYNNEI. The CDR3 extends over 14 amino acids. V lost 6 bases and J 0 bases, leaving 11 bases between the germline ends. The CDR3 region has the DNA TGTGCCAGCAGGACAGGTCTCATGAACACTGAAGCTTTCTTT. It translates to CASRTGLMNTEAFF.

V usage is TRBV6-1 and J usage is TRBJ1-5; 7 bases map to TRBD1. The CDR3 is 16 amino acids. CDR1 MNHNS and CDR2 SASEGT come from the germline V gene. Germline trimming cut 0 bases from V and 9 bases from J; bases unmatched to any gene: 11. In nucleotides, the CDR3 is TGTGCCAGCAGTGAAGCCGGCCGGGACAGTAGACGGCCCCAGCATTTT. Translated, it gives CASSEAGRDSRRPQHF.

This clone has only one observation. The rearrangement uses TRBV28 and TRBJ1-3; D is ambiguous. The germline V and J ends were trimmed by 2 bases and 4 bases, with 9 bases remaining between them. CDR1 is MDHEN and CDR2 is SYDVKM in the germline V gene. The CDR3 is 14 amino acids. The CDR3 sequence is CASSLGEIGNTIYF. CDR3 nucleotides: TGTGCCAGCAGTTTAGGGGAGATCGGAAACACCATATATTTT.

The V call is TRBV5-1, the J call TRBJ2-3, with D unresolved. This CDR3 is 14 amino acids long. Germline lookup yields CDR1 SGHRS and CDR2 YFSETQ. The ends were cut back, 4 bases at V and 6 bases at J, with 15 bases in the middle. CDR3 loop: CASSPGSGPDTQYF. As DNA, the CDR3 is TGCGCCAGCAGCCCCGGGTCCGGCCCCGATACGCAGTATTTT.

V usage is TRBV6-6 and J usage is TRBJ1-1; maybe TRBD1 (6 bases). V lost 7 bases and J lost 11, with 20 bases in between. CDR1 is MNHNY and CDR2 is SVGAGI in the germline V gene (reference sequence). The CDR3 consists of 13 residues. The CDR3 region is CASNPTGTRRAFF. The DNA for the CDR3 is TGTGCCAGCAACCCCACAGGGACACGCCGGGCTTTCTTT.

This sequence joins TRBV9 and TRBJ2-7, with 11 positions matching TRBD2. The junction had 10 bases not matched to a gene; V was cut back by 1 base and J by 7 bases. The CDR3 totals 16 residues. CDR1 is SGDLS, CDR2 YYNGEE, per germline. The CDR3 nucleotides are TGTGCCAGCAGCGTAAGTAGCGGGAGGGCCCAGGGGGAGCAGTACTTC. It yields the protein CASSVSSGRAQGEQYF.

This chain connects TRBV28 to TRBJ2-5, with D possibly matching TRBD2 (5 bases). CDR1 and CDR2 from the germline V gene are MDHEN and SYDVKM. Trimming pared 5 bases from V and 5 bases from J, leaving 18 bases between. This CDR3 has 15 residues. CDR3 coding DNA: TGTGCCAGCAGTCCGTCCGGGAACCTGGCGGAGACCCAGTACTTC. Its translation: CASSPSGNLAETQYF.